This T cell receptor beta chain emerged from a study of blood T cell repertoires in COVID-19. Study details: The samples span acute and convalescent COVID-19 from the United States, Italy and Spain. From T cells, B-cell-depleted T cells, or PBMCs came the material, which was cDNA or gDNA.

Germline values: CDR1 SGDLS, CDR2 YYNGEE. V was pared by 4 bases and J by 4 bases, with 8 bases of the junction left unmatched. The CDR3 extends over 16 amino acids. Authors' data handling: Estimated nucleated cell counts came from reference gene primer amplification. TCRdb keeps only in-frame clones here, not all; method: immunoSEQ multiplex PCR. V, J and clone size are taken as reported in that table, and D and trimming were inferred from the DNA itself. The table lists tens of thousands of clones, about 86% of them singletons. This clone is categorized as medium-sized. The receptor comes from a human donor in a cohort sampled during active COVID-19. What was sequenced was peripheral blood. This rearrangement joins TRBV9 to TRBJ2-2, with 9 positions matching TRBD2. The DNA of the CDR3 is TGTGCCAGCAGCCTGCCGGCTAGCGGGGCCACCGGGGAGCTGTTTTTT. Translated: CASSLPASGATGELFF. Full variable domain (missing parts from reference TRBV9 and TRBJ2-2): DSGVTQTPKHLITATGQRVTLRCSPRSGDLSVYWYQQSLDQGLQFLIQYYNGEERAKGNILERFSAQQFPDLHSELNLSSLELGDSALYFCASSLPASGATGELFFGEGSRLTVL.